This T cell receptor (beta chain) was captured in a study of CD8+ T cells in alopecia areata. Study details: Treated individuals took tofacitinib by mouth, 5 to 10 mg twice daily. Once tofacitinib had been taken for 6 to 18 months, 6 months off drug followed.

RNA extraction was followed by reverse transcription into cDNA, which acted as the sequencing template. Sequenced by immunoSEQ multiplex PCR; TCRdb stores in-frame clones only, minus some. This table has around 250,000 clones, roughly two thirds appearing once. The investigators collected lesional scalp punch biopsies and peripheral blood from alopecia areata patients. This CDR3 has 16 amino acids. J gave up 7 bases and V 4 bases, and 8 bases lay outside the gene matches. The germline gives CDR1 LNHDA, CDR2 SQIVND (reference sequence). V is TRBV19 and J is TRBJ1-5, with 12 bases identical to TRBD1. The sample was CD4+ T cells sorted from blood, taken at week 0. This clonotype was obtained from a human donor with alopecia areata. CDR3 residues: CASSNWGQGAGQPQHF. The CDR3 bases are TGTGCCAGTAGTAACTGGGGACAGGGGGCTGGACAGCCCCAGCATTTT.